Shown below are 10 T cell receptor beta chains from a single sample sequenced in a study of blood T cells in healthy people across ages. Using a J-beta primer mix together with a sample-barcoded 5' primer, a second PCR was run for about 6 to 11 cycles. TCRdb itself ran the 5' RACE reads through MiXCR, one entry per CDR3 protein. The sample has some 920,000 distinct CDR3 sequences, roughly 51% seen once. The sequencing sample was made of blood. The receptors were sampled from a woman aged 55 to 70 in good health.

The chain couples TRBV20-1 to TRBJ2-7; TRBD2 is a possible D gene (5 bases). Germline V lookup: CDR1 DFQATT, CDR2 SNEGSKA (reference sequence). Trimming removed 0 bases at V and 7 bases at J, with 19 bases between. This CDR3 comprises 15 residues. The CDR3: CSARDSRATAGEQYF. The DNA for the CDR3 is TGCAGTGCTAGAGATAGTAGGGCGACGGCGGGTGAGCAGTACTTC.

This clonotype appeared many times. The chain uses TRBV12-3 or TRBV12-4 and TRBJ2-7, with 7 bases identical to TRBD1. The ends lost 3 bases at V and 3 bases at J; junction bases unmatched: 5. The length of the CDR3 is 14 residues. The CDR3 nucleotides are TGTGCCAGCAGTTTTCGGGACAGATACTACGAGCAGTACTTC. This translates into CASSFRDRYYEQYF.

For this clonotype: A read error may produce the germline difference seen at one junction end. This chain uses TRBV4-3 with TRBJ1-2; D uncertain. This CDR3 contains 17 residues. Germline V gene data show CDR1 as LGHNA and CDR2 as YSLEER. The CDR3: CACSQDITSFLNYGYTF. The CDR3 DNA reads TGCGCCTGCAGCCAAGATATCACCAGTTTCCTTAACTATGGCTACACCTTC.

This rearrangement joins TRBV4-2 to TRBJ2-1; D could derive from TRBD1 or TRBD2 (7 bases each). The V end lost 1 base, the J end lost 7 bases, and 17 bases lay between the germline ends. The CDR3 totals 16 residues. CDR1 is LGHNA and CDR2 is YNFKEQ in the germline V gene. This CDR3 is CASSQVGEGARNEQFF. In DNA form, the CDR3 reads TGTGCCAGCAGCCAAGTAGGGGAGGGGGCGAGGAATGAGCAGTTCTTC.

This clonotype occurred a few times. The V call is TRBV12-3 or TRBV12-4, the J call TRBJ2-1, with 7 bases fitting TRBD2. This CDR3 comprises 15 residues. Unmatched junction bases numbered 15, after V lost 5 bases and J lost 11 bases. CDR3 nucleotide sequence: TGTGCCAGCAGTGCCCCCGGGACTATCAGGATTAAGCAGTTCTTC. It translates to CASSAPGTIRIKQFF.

This clonotype was counted only a few times. This chain connects TRBV3-1 to TRBJ2-3; no definite D call. Per the germline V gene, CDR1 is LGHDT and CDR2 is YNNKEL (reference sequence). Trimming left V 4 bases short and J 4 bases short, with 9 bases between. The CDR3 is 13 residues long. CDR3 nucleotide sequence: TGTGCCAGCAGCCCCTGGACGGCAGATACGCAGTATTTT. It translates to CASSPWTADTQYF.

This clonotype occurred once. This chain connects TRBV14 to TRBJ2-7; possibly TRBD2 for D (5 bases). The CDR3 runs to 17 residues. V gave up 0 bases and J gave up 4 bases, with 19 bases separating them. Germline loops: CDR1 SGHDN, CDR2 FVKESK. DNA for the CDR3: TGTGCCAGCAGCCAAGATAGGAGGATTCCCTATCCATACGAGCAGTACTTC. It yields the protein CASSQDRRIPYPYEQYF.

This clonotype was seen a few times. V gene TRBV7-2 combines with J gene TRBJ2-5; D is uncertain. V lost 0 bases and J 8 bases, leaving 10 bases between the germline ends. The CDR3 spans 13 residues. The V gene's germline CDR1 is SGHTA and CDR2 FQGNSA. The CDR3 region has the DNA TGTGCCAGCAGCTTAGCCCTCGTTGAAACCCAGTACTTC. Translation gives CASSLALVETQYF.

The V gene is TRBV7-2, the J gene TRBJ1-6; D is unclear. The CDR3 totals 14 residues. Trimming stripped 2 bases from V and 9 bases from J, with 11 bases between. Germline V CDR1 and CDR2: SGHTA, FQGNSA. CDR3 loop: CASSLYPRASPLHF. The CDR3 coding sequence is TGTGCCAGCAGCTTATATCCCCGAGCTTCACCCCTCCACTTT.

This clonotype was counted only a few times. The rearrangement uses TRBV10-3 and TRBJ2-7; D gene uncertain. V was trimmed by 3 bases and J by 5 bases, leaving 11 bases between them. The CDR3 is 13 amino acids. Per the germline V gene, CDR1 is ENHRY and CDR2 is SYGVKD. CDR3 DNA: TGTGCCATCAGTGATGGGAATAAAGACGAGCAGTACTTC. Residues: CAISDGNKDEQYF.